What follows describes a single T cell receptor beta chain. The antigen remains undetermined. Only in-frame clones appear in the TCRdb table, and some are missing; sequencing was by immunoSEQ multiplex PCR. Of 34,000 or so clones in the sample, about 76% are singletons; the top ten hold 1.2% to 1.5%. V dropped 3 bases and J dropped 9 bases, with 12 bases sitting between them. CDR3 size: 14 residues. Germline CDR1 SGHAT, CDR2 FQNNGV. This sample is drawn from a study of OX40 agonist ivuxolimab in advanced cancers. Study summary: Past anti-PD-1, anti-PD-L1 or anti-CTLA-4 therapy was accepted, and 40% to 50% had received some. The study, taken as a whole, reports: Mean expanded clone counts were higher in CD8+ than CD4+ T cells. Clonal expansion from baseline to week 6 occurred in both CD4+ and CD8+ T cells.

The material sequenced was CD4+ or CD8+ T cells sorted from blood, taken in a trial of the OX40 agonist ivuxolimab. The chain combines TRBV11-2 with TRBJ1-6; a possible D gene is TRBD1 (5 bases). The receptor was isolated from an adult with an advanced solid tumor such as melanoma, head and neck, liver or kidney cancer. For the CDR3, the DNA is TGTGCCAGCAGCTTCGACAGTAGCTCTTCACCCCTCCACTTT. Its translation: CASSFDSSSSPLHF.